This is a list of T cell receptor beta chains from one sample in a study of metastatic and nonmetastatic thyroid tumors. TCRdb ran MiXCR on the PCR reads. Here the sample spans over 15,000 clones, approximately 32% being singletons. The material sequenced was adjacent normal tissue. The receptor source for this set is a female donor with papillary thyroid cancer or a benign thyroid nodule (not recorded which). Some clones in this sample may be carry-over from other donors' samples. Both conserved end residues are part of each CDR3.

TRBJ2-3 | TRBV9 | CASSARLAGGNTDTQYF
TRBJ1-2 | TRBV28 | CASNSGGGGAYGYTF
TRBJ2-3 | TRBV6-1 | CASSEGETDTQYF
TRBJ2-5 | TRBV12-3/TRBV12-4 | CASSFGGETQYF
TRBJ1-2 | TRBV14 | CASSQDPGGVYGYTF
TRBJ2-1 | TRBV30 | CAWSSENKIGQFF
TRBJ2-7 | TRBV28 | CASSYRTCSYEQYF
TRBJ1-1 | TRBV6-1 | CASRWLATEAFF
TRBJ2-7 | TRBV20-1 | CRVSGNAYEQYF
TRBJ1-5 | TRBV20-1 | CSAPGTGGGLDQPQHF
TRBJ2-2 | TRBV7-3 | CACSSRGGGTGELFF
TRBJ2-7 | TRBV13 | CASSSGQGKALDRGYEQYF
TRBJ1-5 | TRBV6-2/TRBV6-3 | CASIAYQGGQPQHF
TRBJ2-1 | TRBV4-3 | CASSQENSNEQFF
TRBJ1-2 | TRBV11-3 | CASSGGYGYTF
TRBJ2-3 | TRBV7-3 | CASSLMGDTQYF
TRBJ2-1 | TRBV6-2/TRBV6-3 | CASSPYNEQFF
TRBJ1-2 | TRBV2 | CASSEGAGGGYTF
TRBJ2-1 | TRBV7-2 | CASSSPLNEQFF
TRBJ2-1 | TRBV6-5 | CASSYSGEQFF
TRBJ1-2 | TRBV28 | CASTTGDSLNYGYTF
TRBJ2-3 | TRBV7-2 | CASSLALAGTDTQYF
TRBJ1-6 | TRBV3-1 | CASSTRQNSPLHF
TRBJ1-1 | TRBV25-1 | CASSDFHANTEAFF
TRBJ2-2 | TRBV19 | CASSMTNTNTGELFF
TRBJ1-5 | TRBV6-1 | CASSGYGDRGDQPQHF
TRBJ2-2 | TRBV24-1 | CATSDLKGARTGELFF
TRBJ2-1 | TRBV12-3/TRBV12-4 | CASSHRVGSYNEQFF
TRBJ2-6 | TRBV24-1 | CATGQGSGRANVLTF
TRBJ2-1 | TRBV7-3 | CASSFASGRHNEQFF
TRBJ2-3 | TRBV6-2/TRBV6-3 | CASSYGTRRSSAVVTDTQYF
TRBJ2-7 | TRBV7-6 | CASSVGQGSEQYF
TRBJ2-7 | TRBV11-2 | CASSLVRGQGRHSVEQYF
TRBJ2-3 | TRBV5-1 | CASSPGQGVSTDTQYF
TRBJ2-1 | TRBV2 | CASRFGLAVYEQFF
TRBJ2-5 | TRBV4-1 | CASIQLHAETQYF
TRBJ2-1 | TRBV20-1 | CSARDPGSGVGEQFF
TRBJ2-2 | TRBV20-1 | CSAYTVAVNTGELFF
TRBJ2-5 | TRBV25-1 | CASRKGGGAGETQYF
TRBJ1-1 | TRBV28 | CASSFLGTGGNTEAFF
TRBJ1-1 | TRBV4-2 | CASSDSFNTEAFF
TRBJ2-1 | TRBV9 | CASNSWGEEGFNEQFF
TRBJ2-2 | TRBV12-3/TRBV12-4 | CASSPRGATGELFF
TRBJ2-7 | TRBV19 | CASNRGGSAPSYEQYF
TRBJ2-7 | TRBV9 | CASSAAGTSGDKYF
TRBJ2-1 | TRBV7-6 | CASSSGTGYNEQFF
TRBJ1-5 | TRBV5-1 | CASSLGGDSNQPQHF
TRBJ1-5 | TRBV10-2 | CASARIGASNQPQHF
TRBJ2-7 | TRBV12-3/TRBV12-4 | CASSWASGTYEQYF
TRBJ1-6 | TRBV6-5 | CASSYLRSAKPLHF
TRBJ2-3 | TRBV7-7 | CASSPQVALAGARSTDTQYF
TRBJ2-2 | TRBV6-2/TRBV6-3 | CATTPGLAGLSNTGELFF
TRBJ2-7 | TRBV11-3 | CASSDYYEQYF
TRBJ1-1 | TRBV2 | CASSQGGSTEAFF